One and the same sample provided the 9 T cell receptor beta chains below, sequenced in a study of vaccination and CD4 T cells after COVID-19. The Oncomine TCR Beta short-read assay generated sequence data from the DNA of cultured CD4+ T cells. TCRdb processed the PCR reads anew with MiXCR; each CDR3 protein has one entry. Among just under 8,500 distinct CDR3 sequences listed, less than 85% were seen once. Antigens of these TCRs are unknown. Treatment specified: approximately nine-day PBMC culture with coronavirus spike peptide pools or control peptides (ViraFEST assay). Sequencing was carried out using CD4+ T cells from blood, cultured in vitro. All receptors come from a human donor who had recovered from COVID-19.

V and J are TRBV12-3 or TRBV12-4 and TRBJ1-2; 10 positions agree with TRBD1. This CDR3 spans 13 amino acids. With 6 bases clipped from V and 4 bases from J, the junction kept 2 bases outside the gene matches. This CDR3 is CASRRDRGYGYTF. CDR3 DNA sequence: TGTGCCAGCAGGAGGGACAGGGGCTATGGCTACACCTTC.

The table lists this clonotype with a few counts. The chain employs TRBV24-1 and TRBJ1-2; 7 bases align to TRBD1. The CDR3 totals 13 residues. Germline loops: CDR1 KGHDR, CDR2 SFDVKD. V dropped 3 bases and J dropped 7; count of bases not matched to a gene: 4. CDR3 region: CATSDKGARGYTF. For the CDR3, the DNA is TGTGCCACCAGTGATAAGGGGGCGCGTGGCTACACCTTC.

This chain links TRBV20-1 with TRBJ2-1; 8 positions agree with TRBD2. The germline V gene encodes CDR1 DFQATT and CDR2 SNEGSKA (reference sequence). V lost 4 bases and J lost 9; bases outside the gene matches: 5. The CDR3 spans 12 residues. CDR3 loop: CSATPGGGEQFF. CDR3 in DNA: TGCAGTGCTACCCCGGGGGGGGGTGAGCAGTTCTTC.

The chain recombines TRBV7-2 with TRBJ1-5; no clear D gene. The CDR3 runs to 13 residues. The V end was cut by 5 bases, the J end by 4 bases, with 9 bases between. Germline values: CDR1 SGHTA, CDR2 FQGNSA. The CDR3 region is CASSPHTNQPQHF. The DNA for the CDR3 is TGTGCCAGCAGCCCCCACACGAATCAGCCCCAGCATTTT.

This clonotype was seen only a few times. V and J are TRBV7-3 and TRBJ2-1; TRBD2 agrees at 7 bases. Germline assignment: CDR1 SGHTA and CDR2 FQGTGA. J was trimmed by 4 bases and V by 3 bases; bases with no gene match: 3. CDR3 size: 14 residues. As DNA, the CDR3 is TGTGCCAGCAGCTTGCTGCGGGAGTACAATGAGCAGTTCTTC. Translating gives CASSLLREYNEQFF.

This clonotype was seen once. The J gene is TRBJ2-5, the V gene TRBV20-1; no clear D. V was clipped by 3 bases and J by 5 bases, with 10 bases between them. The CDR3 sequence is 12 residues long. From germline, CDR1 is DFQATT and CDR2 SNEGSKA (reference sequence). CDR3 nucleotides: TGCAGTGCTAGTTCGATCACGGAGACCCAGTACTTC. Translating it yields CSASSITETQYF.

The J gene is TRBJ1-2, the V gene TRBV6-2 or TRBV6-3; D gene ambiguous. The germline CDR1 and CDR2 sequences are MNHEY and SVGEGT. V was clipped by 6 bases and J by 0 bases, with 14 bases between them. The CDR3 consists of 15 residues. The DNA of the CDR3 is TGTGCCAGCAGGTTGTGGCAAGGCCCTAACTATGGCTACACCTTC. It encodes CASRLWQGPNYGYTF.

The chain links TRBV7-9 to TRBJ1-1; weak D call: TRBD1 (6 bases). The ends were cut back, 3 bases at V and 12 bases at J, with 20 bases in the middle. Germline CDR1 is SEHNR and CDR2 is FQNEAQ (reference sequence). The CDR3 is 14 residues long. CDR3 in amino acids: CASSFSTGYRPPFF. CDR3 bases: TGTGCCAGCAGCTTTAGTACAGGGTATAGGCCTCCTTTCTTT.

The table lists this clonotype with a few counts. This chain joins TRBV2 and TRBJ1-2; unclear D gene. Germline V gene sequence: CDR1 SNHLY, CDR2 FYNNEI. V lost 0 bases to trimming and J lost 3 bases, with 5 bases between them. The CDR3 is 13 residues long. Here the CDR3 reads CASSEAPDYGYTF. CDR3 sequence (DNA): TGTGCCAGCAGTGAAGCGCCCGACTATGGCTACACCTTC.